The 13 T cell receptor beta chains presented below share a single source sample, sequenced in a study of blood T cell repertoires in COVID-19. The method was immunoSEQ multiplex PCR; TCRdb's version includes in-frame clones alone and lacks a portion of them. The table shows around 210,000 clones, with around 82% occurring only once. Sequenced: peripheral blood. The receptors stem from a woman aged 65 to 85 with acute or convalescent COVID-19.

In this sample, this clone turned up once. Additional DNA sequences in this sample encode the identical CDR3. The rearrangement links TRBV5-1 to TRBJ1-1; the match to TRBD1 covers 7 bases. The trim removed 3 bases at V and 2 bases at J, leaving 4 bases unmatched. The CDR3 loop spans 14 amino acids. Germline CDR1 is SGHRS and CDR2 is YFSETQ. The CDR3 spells CASSSWTGNTEAFF. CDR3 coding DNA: TGCGCCAGCAGCTCTTGGACAGGCAACACTGAAGCTTTCTTT.

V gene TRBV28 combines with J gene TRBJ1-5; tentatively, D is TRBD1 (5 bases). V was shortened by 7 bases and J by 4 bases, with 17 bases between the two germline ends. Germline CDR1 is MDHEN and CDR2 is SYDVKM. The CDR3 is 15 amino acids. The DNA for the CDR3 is TGTGCCAGCAACGGGGGGGGGATAGGGAATCAGCCCCAGCATTTT. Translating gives CASNGGGIGNQPQHF. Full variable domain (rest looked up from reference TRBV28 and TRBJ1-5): DVKVTQSSRYLVKRTGEKVFLECVQDMDHENMFWYRQDPGLGLRLIYFSYDVKMKEKGDIPEGYSVSREKKERFSLILESASTNQTSMYLCASNGGGIGNQPQHFGDGTRLSIL.

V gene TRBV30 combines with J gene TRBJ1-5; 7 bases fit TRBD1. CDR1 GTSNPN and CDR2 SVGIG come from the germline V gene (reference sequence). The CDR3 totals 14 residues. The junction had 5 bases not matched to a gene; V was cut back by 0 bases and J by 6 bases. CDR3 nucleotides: TGTGCCTGGAGTGTAAGTACAGGGGTTCAGCCCCAGCATTTT. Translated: CAWSVSTGVQPQHF.

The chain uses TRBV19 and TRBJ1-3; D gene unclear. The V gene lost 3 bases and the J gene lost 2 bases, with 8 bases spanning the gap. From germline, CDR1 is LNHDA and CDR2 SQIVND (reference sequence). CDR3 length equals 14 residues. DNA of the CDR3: TGTGCCAGTAGTATGTCTATTGCTGGAAACACCATATATTTT. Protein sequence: CASSMSIAGNTIYF.

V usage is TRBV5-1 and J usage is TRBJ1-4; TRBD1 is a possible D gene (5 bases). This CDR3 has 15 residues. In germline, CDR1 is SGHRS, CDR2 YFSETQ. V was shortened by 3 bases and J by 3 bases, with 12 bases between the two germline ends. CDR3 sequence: CASSYLGGANEKLFF. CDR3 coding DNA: TGCGCCAGCAGCTACCTGGGAGGGGCTAATGAAAAACTGTTTTTT.

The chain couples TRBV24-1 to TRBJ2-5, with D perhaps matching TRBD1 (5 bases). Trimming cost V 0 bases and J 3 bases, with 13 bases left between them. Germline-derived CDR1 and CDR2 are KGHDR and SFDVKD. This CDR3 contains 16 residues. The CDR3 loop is CATSDLGRAAKETQYF. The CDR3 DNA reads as TGTGCCACCAGTGATTTGGGCAGGGCCGCGAAAGAGACCCAGTACTTC.

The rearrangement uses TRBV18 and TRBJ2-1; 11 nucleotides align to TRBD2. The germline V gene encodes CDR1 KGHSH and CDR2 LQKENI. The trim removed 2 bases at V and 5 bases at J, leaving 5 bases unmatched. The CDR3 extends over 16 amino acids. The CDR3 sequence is CASSPFLAGGDNEQFF. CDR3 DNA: TGTGCCAGCTCACCATTCCTAGCGGGAGGAGACAATGAGCAGTTCTTC.

CDR3 sequence (DNA): TGTGCCATCTCCCCCGGGACAGGGCGCACAGATACGCAGTATTTT. Translated: CAISPGTGRTDTQYF. This sequence joins TRBV10-3 and TRBJ2-3; 9 bases map to TRBD1. The CDR3 loop spans 15 amino acids. Germline V CDR1 and CDR2: ENHRY, SYGVKD. V shed 8 bases and J 1 base; nucleotides not matched to a gene: 7.

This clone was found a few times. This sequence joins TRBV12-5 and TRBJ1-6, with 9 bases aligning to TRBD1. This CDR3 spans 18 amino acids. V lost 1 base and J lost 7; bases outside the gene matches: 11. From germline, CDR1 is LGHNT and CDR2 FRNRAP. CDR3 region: CASGLGPAEGQGNSPLHF. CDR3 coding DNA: TGTGCTAGTGGTTTGGGGCCGGCCGAGGGACAGGGCAATTCACCCCTCCACTTT.

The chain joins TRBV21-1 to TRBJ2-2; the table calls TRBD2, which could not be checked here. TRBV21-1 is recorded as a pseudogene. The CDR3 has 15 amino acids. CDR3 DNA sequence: TGTGCCAGCAGCAAAGACCTCACTTCCACCGGGGAGCTGTTTTTT. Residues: CASSKDLTSTGELFF.

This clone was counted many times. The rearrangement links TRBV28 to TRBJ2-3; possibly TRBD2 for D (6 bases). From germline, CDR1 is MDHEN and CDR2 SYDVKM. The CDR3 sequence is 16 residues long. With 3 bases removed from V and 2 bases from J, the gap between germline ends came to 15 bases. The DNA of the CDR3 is TGTGCCAGCAGTTTGAGTCACGGGAGTTTCACAGATACGCAGTATTTT. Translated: CASSLSHGSFTDTQYF.

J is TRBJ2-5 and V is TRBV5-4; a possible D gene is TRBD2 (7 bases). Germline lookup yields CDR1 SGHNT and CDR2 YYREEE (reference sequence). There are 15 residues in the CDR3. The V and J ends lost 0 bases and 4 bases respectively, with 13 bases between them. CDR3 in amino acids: CASSLVGGGGETQYF. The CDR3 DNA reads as TGTGCCAGCAGCTTGGTTGGGGGCGGGGGAGAGACCCAGTACTTC.

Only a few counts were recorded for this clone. DNA for the CDR3: TGTGCCAGCAGCTTATCAAGGGGGTTTGGTGGCTACACCTTC. Amino acids: CASSLSRGFGGYTF. V and J are TRBV5-5 and TRBJ1-2, with D possibly matching TRBD1 (6 bases). Germline V gene lookup returns CDR1 SGHKS and CDR2 YYEKEE (reference sequence). The ends were cut back, 2 bases at V and 7 bases at J, with 15 bases in the middle. The CDR3 sequence is 14 residues long.